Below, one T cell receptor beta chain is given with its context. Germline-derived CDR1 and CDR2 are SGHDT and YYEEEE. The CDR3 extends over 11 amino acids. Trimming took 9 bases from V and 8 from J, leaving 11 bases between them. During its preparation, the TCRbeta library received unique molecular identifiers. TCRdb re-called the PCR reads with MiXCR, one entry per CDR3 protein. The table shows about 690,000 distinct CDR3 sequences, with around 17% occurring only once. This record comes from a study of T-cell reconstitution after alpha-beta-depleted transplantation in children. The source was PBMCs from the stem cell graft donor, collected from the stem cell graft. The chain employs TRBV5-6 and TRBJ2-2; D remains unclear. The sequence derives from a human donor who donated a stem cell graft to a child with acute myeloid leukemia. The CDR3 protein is CAMSRRGELFF. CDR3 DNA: TGTGCCATGAGCCGCAGGGGGGAGCTGTTTTTT.